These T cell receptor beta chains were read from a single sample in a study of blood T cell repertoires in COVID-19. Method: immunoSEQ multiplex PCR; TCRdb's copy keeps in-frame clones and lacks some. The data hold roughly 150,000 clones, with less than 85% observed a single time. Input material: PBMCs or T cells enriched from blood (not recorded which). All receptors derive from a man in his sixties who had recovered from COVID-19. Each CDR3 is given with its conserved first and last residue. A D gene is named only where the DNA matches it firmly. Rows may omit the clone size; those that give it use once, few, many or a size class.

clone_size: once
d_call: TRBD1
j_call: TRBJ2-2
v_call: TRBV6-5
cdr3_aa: CASRPGQGYTGELFF

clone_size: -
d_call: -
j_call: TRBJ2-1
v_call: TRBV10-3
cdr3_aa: CAISAPLANEQFF

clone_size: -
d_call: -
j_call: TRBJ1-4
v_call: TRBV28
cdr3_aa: CASSPSRVGEKLFF

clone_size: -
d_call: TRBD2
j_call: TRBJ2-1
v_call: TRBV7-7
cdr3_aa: CASSPGLAGASHNEQFF

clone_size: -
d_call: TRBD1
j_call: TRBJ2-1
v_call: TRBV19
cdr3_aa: CASSPLLGQGSYNEQFF

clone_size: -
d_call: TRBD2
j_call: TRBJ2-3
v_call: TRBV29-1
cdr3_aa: CSVGTSGGGTQYF

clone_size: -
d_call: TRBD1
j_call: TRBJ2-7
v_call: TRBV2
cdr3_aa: CASSRQGISYEQYF

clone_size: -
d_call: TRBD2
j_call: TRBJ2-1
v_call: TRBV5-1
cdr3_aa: CASSLSALAGQKGQFF

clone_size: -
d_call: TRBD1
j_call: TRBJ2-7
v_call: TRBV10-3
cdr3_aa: CASWGESGTVYEQYF

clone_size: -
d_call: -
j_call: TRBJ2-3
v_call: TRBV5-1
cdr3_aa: CASISNWDSTDTQYF

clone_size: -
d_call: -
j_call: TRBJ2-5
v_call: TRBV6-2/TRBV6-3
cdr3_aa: CASSSPRGGIVTQYF

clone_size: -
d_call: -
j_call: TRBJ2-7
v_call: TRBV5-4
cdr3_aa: CASSLEREQYF

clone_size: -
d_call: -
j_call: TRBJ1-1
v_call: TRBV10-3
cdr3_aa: CAISDGRVGTEAFF

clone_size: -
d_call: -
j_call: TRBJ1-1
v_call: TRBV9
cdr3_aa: CASGVRQANTEAFF

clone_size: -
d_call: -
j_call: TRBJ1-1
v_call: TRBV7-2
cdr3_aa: CASSLEQKNTEAFF

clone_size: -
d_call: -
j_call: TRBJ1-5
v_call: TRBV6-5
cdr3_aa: CASSYGGEGNQPQHF

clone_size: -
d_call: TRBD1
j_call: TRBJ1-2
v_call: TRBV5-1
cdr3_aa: CASSSTGQGLSDGYTF

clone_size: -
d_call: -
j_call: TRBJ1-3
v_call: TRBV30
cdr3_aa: CAWSVRGGSSGNTIYF

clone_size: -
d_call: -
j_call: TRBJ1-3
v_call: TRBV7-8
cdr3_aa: CASSLTQISGNTIYF

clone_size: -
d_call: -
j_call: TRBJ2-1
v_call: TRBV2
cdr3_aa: CASSEPVRENNEQFF

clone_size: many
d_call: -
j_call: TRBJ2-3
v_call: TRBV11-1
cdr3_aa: CASSSQTERVTDTQYF

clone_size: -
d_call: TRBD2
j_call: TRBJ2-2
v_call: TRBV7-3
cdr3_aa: CASSPRLALNTGELFF

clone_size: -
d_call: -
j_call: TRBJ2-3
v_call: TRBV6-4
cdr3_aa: CASSDGGTDTQYF

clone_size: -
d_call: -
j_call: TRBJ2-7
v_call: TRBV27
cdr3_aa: CASSLRDSLYEQYF

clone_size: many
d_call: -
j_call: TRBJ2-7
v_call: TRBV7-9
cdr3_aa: CASSFGTSSYEQYF

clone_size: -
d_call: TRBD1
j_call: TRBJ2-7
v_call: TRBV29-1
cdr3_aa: CSAEQGYEQYF

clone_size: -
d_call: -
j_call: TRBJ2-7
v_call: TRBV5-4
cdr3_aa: CASSAERGEQYF

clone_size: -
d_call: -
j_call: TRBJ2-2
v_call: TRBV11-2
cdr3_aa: CASSLTGLTGELFF

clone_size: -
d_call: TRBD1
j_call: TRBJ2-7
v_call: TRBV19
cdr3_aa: CASSIRTGGSYEQYF

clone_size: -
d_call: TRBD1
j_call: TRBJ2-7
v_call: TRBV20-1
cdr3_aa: CSASSGKGANIYEQYF

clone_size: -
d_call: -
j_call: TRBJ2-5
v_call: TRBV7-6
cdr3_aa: CASSLGSAGPQETQYF

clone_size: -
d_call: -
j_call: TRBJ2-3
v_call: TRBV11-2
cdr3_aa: CASSLSAGDTDTQYF

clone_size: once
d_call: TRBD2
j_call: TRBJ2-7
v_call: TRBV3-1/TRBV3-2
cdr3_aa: CASSQVGGSGNEQYF

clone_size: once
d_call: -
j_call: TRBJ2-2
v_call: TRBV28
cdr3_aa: CASSLERVGTGELFF

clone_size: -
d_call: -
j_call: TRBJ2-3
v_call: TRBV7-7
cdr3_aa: CASSLAPLRTDTQYF

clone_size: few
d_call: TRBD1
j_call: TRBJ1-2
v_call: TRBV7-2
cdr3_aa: CASSPRMGQGIYGYTF

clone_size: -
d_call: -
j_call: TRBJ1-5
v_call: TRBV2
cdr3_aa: CASSPPRGSNQPQHF

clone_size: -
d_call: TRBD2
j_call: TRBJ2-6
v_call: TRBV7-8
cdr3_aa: CASSLTGTSSGANVLTF

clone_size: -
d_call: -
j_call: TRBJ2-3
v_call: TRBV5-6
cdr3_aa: CASSFKQGPDTQYF